This record looks at one T cell receptor beta chain sequence and its context. Its target is unknown. The CDR3 has 13 residues. Per the germline V gene, CDR1 is SEHNR and CDR2 is FQNEAQ (reference sequence). V lost 6 bases, J lost 4 bases, and 12 bases lay in between. This specimen belongs to a study of shared clonotypes between healthy human individuals. Whole-study findings and limits: Naive CD4 clonotype sharing across a handful of donors was 4% to 5%.

Generated by immunoSEQ multiplex PCR, the TCRdb table keeps only in-frame clones and is missing some. The sample consists of roughly 570,000 clones, 98% of them appearing once. Naive CD8 cells lacked CD45RO and underwent positive selection for CCR7, leaving out terminally differentiated effector memory CD45RA+ cells. Sequenced: naive CD8+ T cells sorted from blood. The V gene is TRBV7-9, the J gene TRBJ1-1, with D possibly being TRBD1 (5 bases). This sequence was found in a man aged 25-45 years in good health. CDR3 sequence (DNA): TGTGCCAGCAGACCAACAGGTCCCACTGAAGCTTTCTTT. Amino acid sequence: CASRPTGPTEAFF.